This T cell receptor beta chain derives from a study of shared clonotypes between healthy human individuals. Findings and limits, study-wide: Among four donors, around 5% of naive CD4 clonotypes were found in common. A generally larger estimated richness was seen in naive subsets than in memory subsets.

In germline, CDR1 is MNHEY, CDR2 SVGAGI. This CDR3 has 15 amino acids. The ends were cut back, 6 bases at V and 0 bases at J, with 14 bases in the middle. It was around 190 ng DNA, 31,000 or so T cell genomes, that sorted-subset replicate PCRs used. Per the original data handling: In the immunoSEQ data, sequences were junction-only and lacked quality scores, so filtering differed. The protocol was immunoSEQ multiplex PCR, while the TCRdb copy is restricted to in-frame clones and leaves out a portion. V and J calls and clone size are as listed in that table; D and trimming were resolved from the DNA. The top ten clones hold around 1.1% of a sample with around 2,000,000 clones, around 96% of them seen once. Concerning this clone itself: Its antigen is still unknown.

Naive CD8 isolation took CD45RO-negative cells positively selected for CCR7 and excluded terminally differentiated effector memory CD45RA+ cells. This sequence joins TRBV6-5 and TRBJ1-1; perhaps TRBD1 as D (6 bases). Sequenced: naive CD8+ T cells sorted from blood. The sequence was obtained from a man aged 18 to 30 in good health. Written as DNA, the CDR3 is TGTGCCAGCAGCCCGGACAGCTTCATGAACACTGAAGCTTTCTTT. It specifies CASSPDSFMNTEAFF.